The rows below give T cell receptor beta chains drawn from one sample of a study of blood T cell repertoires in COVID-19. Measured with immunoSEQ multiplex PCR; TCRdb has only the in-frame clones, and not every one. The sample consists of hundreds of thousands of clones, around 83% of them appearing once. Sequences were obtained from peripheral blood. The receptors derive from a man older than 75 with acute or convalescent COVID-19. The CDR3 runs from the conserved cysteine through the conserved F or W. A D gene is named only where the DNA matches it firmly. Clone sizes are given selectively: once, few, many, or a class where the clone is expanded.

cdr3_aa,cdr3_nt,j_call,d_call,v_call,clone_size,cdr3_length
CASSLSRGSTDTQYF,TGTGCCAGCAGTTTGAGCAGGGGGAGCACAGATACGCAGTATTTT,TRBJ2-3,TRBD1,TRBV6-5,NA,15
CASSLTGRGDEQYF,TGTGCCAGCAGCTTAACGGGCAGGGGGGACGAGCAGTACTTC,TRBJ2-7,NA,TRBV7-3,NA,14
CASSLQGAGELFF,TGTGCCAGCAGTTTACAGGGGGCCGGGGAGCTGTTTTTT,TRBJ2-2,TRBD1,TRBV6-5,once,13
CASSQGSISNQPQHF,TGTGCCAGCAGCCAGGGCTCGATTAGCAATCAGCCCCAGCATTTT,TRBJ1-5,NA,TRBV7-9,NA,15
CASSPGQGESNEQFF,TGTGCCAGCAGCCCGGGACAGGGGGAGTCCAATGAGCAGTTCTTC,TRBJ2-1,TRBD1,TRBV7-9,NA,15
CASSADIGAEAFF,TGTGCCAGCAGCGCGGACATAGGGGCTGAAGCTTTCTTT,TRBJ1-1,NA,TRBV6-5,NA,13
CASSADSPAIYGYTF,TGTGCCAGTAGTGCGGACAGTCCCGCGATCTATGGCTACACCTTC,TRBJ1-2,NA,TRBV19,few,15
CASSLGTGLYGYTF,TGCGCCAGCAGCTTAGGGACAGGACTCTATGGCTACACCTTC,TRBJ1-2,TRBD1,TRBV5-1,NA,14
CASRPTGVRNQPQHF,TGTGCCAGCAGACCGACAGGGGTACGCAATCAGCCCCAGCATTTT,TRBJ1-5,TRBD1,TRBV6-5,NA,15
CASSPGGGAPYGYTF,TGCGCCAGCAGCCCCGGCGGGGGGGCCCCGTATGGCTACACCTTC,TRBJ1-2,NA,TRBV4-1,NA,15